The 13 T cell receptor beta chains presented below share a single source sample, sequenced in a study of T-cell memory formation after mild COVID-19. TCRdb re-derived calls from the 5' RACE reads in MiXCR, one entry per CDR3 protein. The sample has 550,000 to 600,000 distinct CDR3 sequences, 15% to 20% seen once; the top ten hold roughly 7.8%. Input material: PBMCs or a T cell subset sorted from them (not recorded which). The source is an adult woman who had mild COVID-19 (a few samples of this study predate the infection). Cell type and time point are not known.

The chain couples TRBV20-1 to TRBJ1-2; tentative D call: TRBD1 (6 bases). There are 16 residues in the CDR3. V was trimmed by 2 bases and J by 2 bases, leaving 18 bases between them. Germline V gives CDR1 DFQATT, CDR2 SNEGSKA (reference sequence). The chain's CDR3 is CSARPTGQGFNYGYTF. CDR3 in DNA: TGCAGTGCTAGACCGACGGGGCAGGGGTTCAACTATGGCTACACCTTC.

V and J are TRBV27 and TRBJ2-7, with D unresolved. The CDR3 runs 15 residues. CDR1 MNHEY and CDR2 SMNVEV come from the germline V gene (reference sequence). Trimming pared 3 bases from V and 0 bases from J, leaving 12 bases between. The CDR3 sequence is CASSLGPLSSYEQYF. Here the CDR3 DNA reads TGTGCCAGCAGTTTGGGCCCCTTGAGCTCCTACGAGCAGTACTTC.

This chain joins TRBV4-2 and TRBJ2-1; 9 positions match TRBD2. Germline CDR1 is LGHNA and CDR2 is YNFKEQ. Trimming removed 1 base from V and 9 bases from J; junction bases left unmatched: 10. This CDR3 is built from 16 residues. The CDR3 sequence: CASSQAAGGPRSEQFF. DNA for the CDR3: TGTGCCAGCAGCCAAGCGGCGGGAGGGCCACGTAGTGAGCAGTTCTTC.

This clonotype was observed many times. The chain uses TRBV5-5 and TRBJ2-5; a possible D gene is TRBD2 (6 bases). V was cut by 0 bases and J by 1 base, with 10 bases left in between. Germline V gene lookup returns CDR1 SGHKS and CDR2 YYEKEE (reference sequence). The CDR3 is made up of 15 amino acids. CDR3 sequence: CASSLGRGLQETQYF. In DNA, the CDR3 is TGTGCCAGCAGCTTGGGACGGGGACTCCAAGAGACCCAGTACTTC. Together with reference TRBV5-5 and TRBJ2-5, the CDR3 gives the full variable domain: DAGVTQSPTHLIKTRGQQVTLRCSPISGHKSVSWYQQVLGQGPQFIFQYYEKEERGRGNFPDRFSARQFPNYSSELNVNALLLGDSALYLCASSLGRGLQETQYFGPGTRLLVL.

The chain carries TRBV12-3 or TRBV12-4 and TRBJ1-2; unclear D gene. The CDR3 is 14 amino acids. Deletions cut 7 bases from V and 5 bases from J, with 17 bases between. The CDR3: CASTGQESGYGYTF. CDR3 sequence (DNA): TGTGCCAGCACTGGGCAGGAGTCGGGGTATGGCTACACCTTC.

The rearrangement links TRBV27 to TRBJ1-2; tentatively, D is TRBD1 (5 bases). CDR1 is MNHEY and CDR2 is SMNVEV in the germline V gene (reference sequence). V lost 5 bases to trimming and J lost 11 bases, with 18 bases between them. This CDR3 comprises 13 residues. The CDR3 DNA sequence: TGTGCCAGCAGTCCCATCTCTCAGGGTAGTTACACCTTC. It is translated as CASSPISQGSYTF.

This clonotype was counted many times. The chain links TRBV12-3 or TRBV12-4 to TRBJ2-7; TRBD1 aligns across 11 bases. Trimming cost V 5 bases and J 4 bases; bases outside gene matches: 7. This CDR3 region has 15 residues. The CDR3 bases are TGTGCCAGCAGTCCCCGGACAGGGGGCGCTTACGAGCAGTACTTC. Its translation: CASSPRTGGAYEQYF.

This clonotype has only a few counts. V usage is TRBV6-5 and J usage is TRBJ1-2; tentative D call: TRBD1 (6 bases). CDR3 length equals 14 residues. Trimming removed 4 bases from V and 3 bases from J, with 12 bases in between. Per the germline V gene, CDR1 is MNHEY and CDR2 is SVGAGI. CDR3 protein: CASSSTGSDYGYTF. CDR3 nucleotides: TGTGCCAGCAGTTCCACAGGGTCAGACTATGGCTACACCTTC.

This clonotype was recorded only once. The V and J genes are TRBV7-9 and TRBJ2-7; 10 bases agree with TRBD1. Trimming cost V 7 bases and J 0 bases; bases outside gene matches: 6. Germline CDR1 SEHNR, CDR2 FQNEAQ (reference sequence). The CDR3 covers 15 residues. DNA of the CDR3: TGTGCCAGCACCGGGGGGGACAGGGGCTCCTACGAGCAGTACTTC. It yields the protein CASTGGDRGSYEQYF.

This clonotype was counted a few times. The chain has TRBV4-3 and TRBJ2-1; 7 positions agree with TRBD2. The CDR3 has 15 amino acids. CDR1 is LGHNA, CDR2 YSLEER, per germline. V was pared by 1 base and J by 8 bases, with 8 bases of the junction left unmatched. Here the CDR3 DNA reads TGCGCCAGCAGCCAAGGACTAGCTTTCCTCGATGAGCAGTTCTTC. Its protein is CASSQGLAFLDEQFF.

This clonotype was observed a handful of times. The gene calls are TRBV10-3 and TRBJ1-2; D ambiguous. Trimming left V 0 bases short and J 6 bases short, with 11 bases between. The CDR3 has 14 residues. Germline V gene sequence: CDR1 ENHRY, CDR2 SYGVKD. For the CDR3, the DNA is TGTGCCATCAGTGAGTCGGGAGGGTTAGATGGCTACACCTTC. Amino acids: CAISESGGLDGYTF.

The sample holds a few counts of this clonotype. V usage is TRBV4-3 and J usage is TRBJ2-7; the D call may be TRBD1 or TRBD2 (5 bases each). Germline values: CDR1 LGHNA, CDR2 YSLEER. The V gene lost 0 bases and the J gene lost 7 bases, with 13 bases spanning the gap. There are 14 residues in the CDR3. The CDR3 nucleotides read TGCGCCAGCAGCCAAGATATGGGGGTGCGGGAGCAGTACTTC. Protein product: CASSQDMGVREQYF.

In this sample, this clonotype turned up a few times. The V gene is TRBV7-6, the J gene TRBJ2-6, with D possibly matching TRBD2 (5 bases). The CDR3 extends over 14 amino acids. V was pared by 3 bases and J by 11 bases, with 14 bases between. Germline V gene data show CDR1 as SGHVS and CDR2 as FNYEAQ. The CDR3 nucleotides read TGTGCCAGCAGCTTTTTATTGGGTAGCGACGTCCTGACTTTC. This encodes CASSFLLGSDVLTF.